This T cell receptor beta chain derives from a study of blood T cell repertoires in COVID-19. Only in-frame clones appear in the TCRdb table, and some are missing; sequencing was by immunoSEQ multiplex PCR. There are about 240,000 clones in the sample; roughly 91% occur only once, and more than 3.5% lies in the top ten. The CDR3 has 14 amino acids. CDR1 MDHEN and CDR2 SYDVKM come from the germline V gene. V gene TRBV28 combines with J gene TRBJ1-1; D remains ambiguous. The clonotype comes from a woman aged 30 to 39 who had recovered from COVID-19. Material: PBMCs or T cells enriched from blood (not recorded which). The CDR3 DNA reads as TGTGCGGCAGCAGATAGAGGGTATCACACTGAAGCTTTCTTT. Its translation: CAAADRGYHTEAFF.